Shown below are 21 T cell receptor beta chains from a single sample sequenced in a study of vaccination and CD4 T cells after COVID-19. Cultured CD4+ T cell DNA was sequenced using the Oncomine TCR Beta short-read assay. Via MiXCR, TCRdb re-called the PCR reads, giving one row per CDR3 protein. The profile shows nearly 20,000 distinct CDR3 sequences, around 46% of them singletons. For these TCRs, the target antigens are not known. Indicated treatment: roughly 10-day PBMC culture with coronavirus spike peptide pools or control peptides (ViraFEST assay). The sequencing used CD4+ T cells from blood, cultured in vitro, collected after SARS-CoV-2 vaccination. Receptor source: a human donor who had recovered from COVID-19.

The V gene is TRBV20-1, the J gene TRBJ2-4; a possible D gene is TRBD2 (5 bases). V was pared by 5 bases and J by 0 bases, with 11 bases between. The CDR3 totals 14 residues. Germline V CDR1 and CDR2: DFQATT, SNEGSKA (reference sequence). DNA of the CDR3: TGCAGTGCTTGGGTAGCGCTAGCCAAAAACATTCAGTACTTC. It is translated as CSAWVALAKNIQYF.

The gene calls are TRBV20-1 and TRBJ2-1; TRBD2 agrees at 11 bases. CDR1 DFQATT and CDR2 SNEGSKA come from the germline V gene (reference sequence). Unmatched junction bases numbered 3, after V lost 5 bases and J lost 0 bases. The length of the CDR3 is 15 residues. CDR3 sequence: CSAGTSGSSYNEQFF. Written as DNA, the CDR3 is TGCAGTGCTGGAACTAGCGGGAGCTCCTACAATGAGCAGTTCTTC.

The table lists this clonotype with a few counts. The rearrangement uses TRBV2 and TRBJ1-2; D remains ambiguous. Trimming shortened V by 2 bases and J by 0 bases, and 7 bases separated the two germline ends. This CDR3 contains 14 residues. Germline CDR1 reads SNHLY; CDR2 reads FYNNEI. This CDR3 is CASSERLANYGYTF. The CDR3 DNA reads as TGTGCCAGCAGTGAAAGGTTAGCTAACTATGGCTACACCTTC. Supplemented by reference TRBV2 and TRBJ1-2, the full variable domain reads EPEVTQTPSHQVTQMGQEVILRCVPISNHLYFYWYRQILGQKVEFLVSFYNNEISEKSEIFDDQFSVERPDGSNFTLKIRSTKLEDSAMYFCASSERLANYGYTFGSGTRLTVV.

V is TRBV20-1 and J is TRBJ2-5, with D hard to call. V was shortened by 3 bases and J by 1 base, with 9 bases between the two germline ends. This CDR3 has 13 residues. Germline loops: CDR1 DFQATT, CDR2 SNEGSKA (reference sequence). In DNA, the CDR3 is TGCAGTGCTAGTATTACGCGCCAAGAGACCCAGTACTTC. Its translation is CSASITRQETQYF.

The chain recombines TRBV20-1 with TRBJ2-7; 8 nucleotides align to TRBD1. Germline trimming cut 4 bases from V and 2 bases from J; bases unmatched to any gene: 4. There are 13 residues in the CDR3. Looked up from germline, CDR1 is DFQATT and CDR2 is SNEGSKA (reference sequence). CDR3 DNA: TGCAGTGCTACCCGGACAGGGACCTACGAGCAGTACTTC. Translating gives CSATRTGTYEQYF.

The chain couples TRBV20-1 to TRBJ1-1; tentatively, D is TRBD1 (5 bases). Germline lookup yields CDR1 DFQATT and CDR2 SNEGSKA (reference sequence). This CDR3 comprises 14 residues. V was cut by 3 bases and J by 4 bases, with 15 bases left in between. The DNA of the CDR3 is TGCAGTGCTAGGAACAGGCCCTCTTCCACTGAAGCTTTCTTT. It is translated as CSARNRPSSTEAFF.

In its sample, this clonotype was seen a few times. CDR3: CASSLDLGSGELFF. CDR3 nucleotide sequence: TGTGCCAGCAGCTTAGATCTAGGGTCCGGGGAGCTGTTTTTT. V is TRBV7-2 and J is TRBJ2-2; D uncertain. CDR3 length: 14 residues. Germline V gives CDR1 SGHTA, CDR2 FQGNSA. V dropped 1 base and J dropped 6 bases, with 9 bases sitting between them.

This chain links TRBV20-1 with TRBJ1-2; D call uncertain. V was shortened by 1 base and J by 8 bases, with 11 bases between the two germline ends. The CDR3 loop spans 12 amino acids. The germline V gene encodes CDR1 DFQATT and CDR2 SNEGSKA (reference sequence). The CDR3 sequence: CSARVQPLGYTF. The CDR3 nucleotides are TGCAGTGCTAGAGTCCAGCCCCTGGGCTACACCTTC.

CDR3 in amino acids: CASSNGQGAETQYF. DNA of the CDR3: TGTGCCAGTAGTAACGGACAGGGTGCGGAGACCCAGTACTTC. This chain connects TRBV19 to TRBJ2-5; TRBD1 agrees at 8 bases. From germline, CDR1 is LNHDA and CDR2 SQIVND (reference sequence). This CDR3 comprises 14 residues. V lost 4 bases, J lost 5 bases, and 6 bases stayed unmatched.

The V gene is TRBV11-3, the J gene TRBJ1-2; maybe TRBD1 (6 bases). Germline assignment: CDR1 SGHNT and CDR2 YENEEA. This CDR3 contains 15 residues. V lost 5 bases to trimming and J lost 2 bases, with 15 bases between them. The CDR3 DNA sequence: TGTGCCAGCAGCACACAAGGAGGGGGAAACTATGGCTACACCTTC. It is translated as CASSTQGGGNYGYTF.

The chain combines TRBV19 with TRBJ2-3; D gene ambiguous. V lost 0 bases to trimming and J lost 6 bases, with 10 bases between them. This CDR3 contains 14 residues. Germline CDR1 and CDR2: LNHDA and SQIVND (reference sequence). The CDR3 is CASSIDRDLDTQYF. As DNA, the CDR3 is TGTGCCAGTAGTATAGATCGAGATTTGGATACGCAGTATTTT. The full variable domain, in which reference TRBV19 and TRBJ2-3 provide the parts outside the CDR3, is DGGITQSPKYLFRKEGQNVTLSCEQNLNHDAMYWYRQDPGQGLRLIYYSQIVNDFQKGDIAEGYSVSREKKESFPLTVTSAQKNPTAFYLCASSIDRDLDTQYFGPGTRLTVL.

This clonotype was detected a few times. V is TRBV27 and J is TRBJ2-3, with D maybe TRBD2 (5 bases). V lost 5 bases to trimming and J lost 0 bases, with 9 bases between them. The CDR3 is 14 residues long. Per the germline V gene, CDR1 is MNHEY and CDR2 is SMNVEV (reference sequence). CDR3 loop: CASSPPGSTDTQYF. DNA for the CDR3: TGTGCCAGCAGTCCGCCGGGGAGCACAGATACGCAGTATTTT.

This clonotype was observed a single time. The chain combines TRBV6-1 with TRBJ1-4, with D perhaps TRBD1 (5 bases). The germline V gene encodes CDR1 MNHNS and CDR2 SASEGT. The CDR3 spans 15 residues. The V gene lost 6 bases and the J gene lost 4 bases, with 15 bases spanning the gap. The CDR3 DNA follows: TGTGCCAGCAGAAAGACCGACAGCTTTAATGAAAAACTGTTTTTT. Translation: CASRKTDSFNEKLFF.

A few counts support this clonotype. This chain joins TRBV20-1 and TRBJ1-6; 7 bases are a match to TRBD1. The CDR3 runs to 14 residues. In germline, CDR1 is DFQATT, CDR2 SNEGSKA (reference sequence). Trimming at V came to 7 bases and at J to 6 bases, leaving 9 bases not matched to a gene. CDR3 loop: CSGVRGQFNSPLHF. The CDR3 bases are TGCAGTGGCGTAAGGGGACAGTTTAATTCACCCCTCCACTTT.

The chain joins TRBV27 to TRBJ2-7, with TRBD2 matching 8 bases. J gave up 7 bases and V 3 bases, and 5 bases lay outside the gene matches. CDR1 and CDR2 (germline): MNHEY, SMNVEV (reference sequence). This CDR3 has 13 residues. CDR3 nucleotide sequence: TGTGCCAGCAGTTTTCTAGCGGGTGGTGAGCAGTACTTC. Translated: CASSFLAGGEQYF.

V gene TRBV7-2 combines with J gene TRBJ1-2, with TRBD1 matching over 7 bases. V dropped 3 bases and J dropped 4; count of bases not matched to a gene: 8. The CDR3 loop spans 15 amino acids. From germline, CDR1 is SGHTA and CDR2 FQGNSA. The CDR3: CASSLMLGTAYGYTF. As DNA, the CDR3 is TGTGCCAGCAGCTTGATGCTGGGGACAGCCTATGGCTACACCTTC.

The rearrangement joins TRBV7-9 to TRBJ2-3; D is ambiguous. The CDR3 consists of 11 residues. Germline V CDR1 and CDR2: SEHNR, FQNEAQ (reference sequence). Trimming shortened V by 2 bases and J by 3 bases, and 0 bases separated the two germline ends. CDR3 region: CASSLTDTQYF. The CDR3 region has the DNA TGTGCCAGCAGCTTAACAGATACGCAGTATTTT.

The V and J genes are TRBV11-2 and TRBJ2-2, with D perhaps matching TRBD2 (5 bases). Germline-derived CDR1 and CDR2 are SGHAT and FQNNGV. The germline V and J ends were trimmed by 1 base and 5 bases, with 14 bases remaining between them. The CDR3 extends over 16 amino acids. The CDR3 here is CASSLVSSPGTGELFF. The DNA for the CDR3 is TGTGCCAGCAGCTTAGTATCCTCCCCGGGGACCGGGGAGCTGTTTTTT. Complete variable domain (other parts from reference TRBV11-2 and TRBJ2-2): EAGVAQSPRYKIIEKRQSVAFWCNPISGHATLYWYQQILGQGPKLLIQFQNNGVVDDSQLPKDRFSAERLKGVDSTLKIQPAKLEDSAVYLCASSLVSSPGTGELFFGEGSRLTVL.

This chain connects TRBV20-1 to TRBJ2-1; D is uncertain. The germline V and J ends were trimmed by 5 bases and 7 bases, with 9 bases remaining between them. The CDR3 consists of 11 residues. Germline lookup yields CDR1 DFQATT and CDR2 SNEGSKA (reference sequence). The CDR3 coding sequence is TGCAGTGCTTTCCGAACGAATGAGCAGTTCTTC. Amino acids: CSAFRTNEQFF.

This clonotype was picked up a small number of times. The genes are TRBV15 and TRBJ2-1; D remains ambiguous. The CDR3 totals 13 residues. Trimming took off 0 bases at V and 6 bases at J, with 6 bases between the two ends. Per the germline V gene, CDR1 is LNHNV and CDR2 is YYDKDF (reference sequence). The CDR3, as DNA: TGTGCCACCAGCAGAGATCTCACCAATGAGCAGTTCTTC. Protein: CATSRDLTNEQFF.

V is TRBV11-2 and J is TRBJ2-7; 11 bases fit TRBD1. The CDR3 spans 15 residues. From germline, CDR1 is SGHAT and CDR2 FQNNGV. V trimming: 5 bases; J trimming: 1 base; junction bases outside the gene matches: 4. Here the CDR3 DNA reads TGTGCCAGCAGCCGAGGACAGGGGGCGTCCTACGAGCAGTACTTC. Amino acids: CASSRGQGASYEQYF.